The entry below describes one TCR beta chain. This specimen comes from a study of brain T cells in children with intractable seizures. Generated by immunoSEQ multiplex PCR, the TCRdb table keeps only in-frame clones and is missing some. Here the sample spans under 45,000 clones, approximately 90% being singletons. This CDR3 has 15 residues. V was pared by 4 bases and J by 6 bases, with 9 bases of the junction left unmatched. Germline V gives CDR1 MGHDK, CDR2 SYGVNS. The chain is built from TRBV25-1 and TRBJ1-1; 9 nucleotides line up with TRBD1. The sequence came from a girl aged 2 to 9 with tuberous sclerosis and intractable seizures. The sequencing used peripheral blood, collected at surgery. CDR3 sequence: CASSALDRGSAEAFF. In DNA, the CDR3 is TGTGCCAGCAGTGCCCTTGACAGGGGGTCCGCTGAAGCTTTCTTT.